This is a list of T cell receptor beta chains from one sample in a study of human T cells and chemical hapten exposure. TCRdb reprocessed the RACE reads with MiXCR, giving one entry per CDR3 protein. The repertoire has more than 250,000 distinct CDR3 sequences, roughly 8% of them found once; the top ten carry roughly 1.2%. The sample was whole blood, taken in connection with sensitization to the hapten diphenylcyclopropenone (DPC). These TCRs come from a man aged 18 to 30 with alopecia areata. Some clones in this sample may be carry-over from other donors' samples. Both conserved end residues are part of each CDR3. The order of the fields is J gene, V gene, clone size, D gene, CDR3 protein, CDR3 DNA. A D gene is named only where the DNA matches it firmly. Where a row states a size, it is once, few, many or the class of an expanded clone; other rows omit it.

TRBJ2-1	TRBV3-1	NA	NA	CASSQETGEQFF	TGTGCCAGCAGCCAAGAAACGGGTGAGCAGTTCTTC
TRBJ2-3	TRBV12-3/TRBV12-4	NA	TRBD2	CASSLGTSGGAGTDTQYF	TGTGCCAGCAGTTTGGGGACTAGCGGGGGGGCTGGCACAGATACGCAGTATTTT
TRBJ1-2	TRBV3-1	few	NA	CASSPIGDDNYGYTF	TGTGCCAGCAGTCCAATTGGGGATGACAACTATGGCTACACCTTC
TRBJ2-1	TRBV11-2	NA	NA	CASTPVSRLPISAEQFF	TGTGCCAGCACCCCGGTGAGCCGGCTACCGATATCCGCTGAGCAGTTCTTC
TRBJ2-1	TRBV28	few	NA	CASSPRTANRYEQFF	TGTGCCAGCAGTCCCCGGACAGCTAACCGCTATGAGCAGTTCTTC
TRBJ2-5	TRBV7-9	few	NA	CASRPGAGQTQYF	TGTGCCAGCAGACCGGGAGCTGGGCAGACCCAGTACTTC
TRBJ2-4	TRBV4-3	few	TRBD2	CASSQDWGGIQYF	TGCGCCAGCAGCCAAGATTGGGGGGGCATTCAGTACTTC
TRBJ2-2	TRBV4-1	few	NA	CASSQVGTGELFF	TGCGCCAGCAGCCAAGTCGGTACCGGGGAGCTGTTTTTT
TRBJ1-6	TRBV3-1	few	NA	CASSREGIGSPLHF	TGTGCCAGCAGCCGAGAGGGGATAGGCTCACCCCTCCACTTT
TRBJ2-7	TRBV10-2	few	NA	CASSAGEPQYF	TGCGCCAGCAGTGCGGGGGAGCCCCAGTACTTC
TRBJ2-1	TRBV20-1	few	NA	CSARDLGGGPHNEQFF	TGCAGTGCTAGAGATTTGGGAGGGGGACCGCACAATGAGCAGTTCTTC
TRBJ1-1	TRBV28	many	NA	CASSLAQVSAFF	TGTGCCAGCAGTTTAGCGCAGGTTAGCGCTTTCTTT
TRBJ2-7	TRBV12-3/TRBV12-4	NA	NA	CASSTGQGRAADRVSEQYF	TGTGCCAGCAGCACCGGCCAGGGAAGAGCCGCCGACCGAGTCTCCGAGCAGTACTTC
TRBJ1-5	TRBV20-1	few	TRBD1	CSAHPTGDQPQHF	TGCAGTGCTCACCCAACAGGGGATCAGCCCCAGCATTTT
TRBJ2-7	TRBV10-3	NA	TRBD1	CAISAYGTGPYEQYF	TGTGCCATCAGTGCATATGGGACAGGTCCCTACGAGCAGTACTTC
TRBJ1-6	TRBV5-6	few	NA	CASSLVSAYSPLHF	TGTGCCAGCAGCTTGGTTTCAGCTTATTCACCCCTCCACTTT
TRBJ1-2	TRBV2	NA	NA	CASPSDRLMAKNYGYTF	TGTGCCAGCCCGTCAGACAGACTCATGGCGAAGAACTATGGCTACACCTTC
TRBJ1-1	TRBV4-1	many	TRBD1	CASSRHGGRGRTEAFF	TGCGCCAGCAGCCGCCACGGGGGCAGGGGGAGAACTGAAGCTTTCTTT
TRBJ1-1	TRBV7-8	many	TRBD1	CASSPMTGLNTEAFF	TGTGCCAGCAGCCCTATGACAGGGTTGAACACTGAAGCTTTCTTT
TRBJ1-2	TRBV7-9	few	NA	CASESEEENGYTF	TGTGCCTCTGAGAGTGAGGAAGAAAATGGCTACACCTTC
TRBJ2-3	TRBV6-2/TRBV6-3	NA	NA	CASSYSGELLTDTQYF	TGTGCCAGCAGTTACTCAGGGGAACTACTCACAGATACGCAGTATTTT
TRBJ2-5	TRBV11-2	few	NA	CASSLVSQADLRTQYF	TGTGCCAGCAGCTTAGTATCTCAGGCCGACCTCCGGACCCAGTACTTC
TRBJ1-2	TRBV10-3	NA	NA	CAISESTGRGYTF	TGTGCCATCAGTGAGTCAACCGGGCGCGGCTACACCTTC
TRBJ1-2	TRBV4-1	few	NA	CASSQDHVRAGGYTF	TGCGCCAGCAGCCAAGATCACGTGAGGGCTGGAGGCTACACCTTC
TRBJ1-2	TRBV12-3/TRBV12-4	NA	NA	CASSPGEPGYTF	TGTGCCAGCAGTCCAGGGGAACCTGGCTACACCTTC
TRBJ2-3	TRBV11-2	many	TRBD2	CASSLDLAGSTDTQYF	TGTGCCAGCAGCTTAGACCTAGCGGGGTCCACAGATACGCAGTATTTT